This entry lists 9 T cell receptor beta chains sequenced from one sample in a study of chemoradiotherapy in HPV16-positive cancers. Repertoires were generated with immunoSEQ multiplex PCR, while TCRdb's copy carries only in-frame clones and drops some. The sample has fewer than 6,000 clones, 85% seen once. The sequencing used tumor tissue, collected from a patient who underwent chemoradiotherapy. These receptors originate from a human donor with HPV-associated anogenital cancer.

This clone occurred once. The V and J genes are TRBV30 and TRBJ1-1; D gene ambiguous. Germline V gene data show CDR1 as GTSNPN and CDR2 as SVGIG (reference sequence). The V gene lost 4 bases and the J gene lost 1 base, with 7 bases spanning the gap. This CDR3 spans 12 amino acids. Written as DNA, the CDR3 is TGTGCCTGGATGTCGGAGAACACTGAAGCTTTCTTT. Amino acid sequence: CAWMSENTEAFF.

The rearrangement joins TRBV5-8 to TRBJ2-3; unclear D gene. CDR1 is SGHTS and CDR2 is YDEGEE in the germline V gene. This CDR3 spans 12 amino acids. V gave up 4 bases and J gave up 8 bases, with 11 bases separating them. CDR3 residues: CASSRRRATQYF. The CDR3 DNA is TGTGCCAGCAGCCGACGACGGGCTACGCAGTATTTT.

V usage is TRBV5-6 and J usage is TRBJ2-3; 10 nucleotides match TRBD1. This CDR3 has 15 amino acids. Germline lookup yields CDR1 SGHDT and CDR2 YYEEEE. V was clipped by 5 bases and J by 0 bases; unmatched bases: 3. In nucleotides, the CDR3 is TGTGCCAGCAGTAAGGACAGGGGGAGCACAGATACGCAGTATTTT. Translation: CASSKDRGSTDTQYF.

The chain carries TRBV20-1 and TRBJ2-5; no definite D call. Trimming stripped 5 bases from V and 4 bases from J, with 5 bases between. CDR3 size: 10 residues. Germline values: CDR1 DFQATT, CDR2 SNEGSKA (reference sequence). CDR3 amino acids: CSAVIETQYF. Here the CDR3 DNA reads TGCAGTGCTGTCATAGAGACCCAGTACTTC.

In its sample, this clone was seen once. CDR3 nucleotides: TGTGCCAGCAGTTACTCCAATCCCGGTCCTTCCCGGGAGCTGTTTTTT. Its translation: CASSYSNPGPSRELFF. This chain links TRBV6-5 with TRBJ2-2; no clear D. Germline CDR1 is MNHEY and CDR2 is SVGAGI. Trimming pared 0 bases from V and 9 bases from J, leaving 17 bases between. This CDR3 has 16 amino acids.

The chain recombines TRBV5-1 with TRBJ2-7; the D is unclear. The germline V and J ends were trimmed by 1 base and 3 bases, with 11 bases remaining between them. CDR1 SGHRS and CDR2 YFSETQ come from the germline V gene. This CDR3 has 14 amino acids. The CDR3 sequence: CASSLFYLYYEQYV. The CDR3 nucleotides are TGCGCCAGCAGCTTGTTTTACCTTTACTACGAGCAGTACGTC.

This chain uses TRBV29-1 with TRBJ2-1, with TRBD1 matching 10 bases. This CDR3 contains 14 residues. Germline V gives CDR1 SQVTM, CDR2 ANQGSEA. J lost 7 bases, V lost 4 bases, and 7 bases had no gene match. As DNA, the CDR3 is TGCAGCGTTGGACGACAGGGGGCAAATAATGAGCAGTTCTTC. Translating gives CSVGRQGANNEQFF.

A few counts support this clone. This chain joins TRBV21-1 and TRBJ2-5; the table's D call, TRBD1, was not checked against the DNA. TRBV21-1 is a known pseudogene. CDR3 length equals 14 residues. CDR3 loop: CASSPRQGGETQYF. The CDR3 nucleotides read TGTGCCAGCAGCCCACGACAGGGGGGGGAGACCCAGTACTTC.

The V call is TRBV6-1, the J call TRBJ2-2, with D tentatively TRBD1 (5 bases). The CDR3 has 15 residues. CDR1 is MNHNS and CDR2 is SASEGT in the germline V gene. Deletions cut 2 bases from V and 1 base from J, with 8 bases between. The CDR3 protein is CASSEQGQNTGELFF. The CDR3 bases are TGTGCCAGCAGTGAACAGGGTCAGAACACCGGGGAGCTGTTTTTT.